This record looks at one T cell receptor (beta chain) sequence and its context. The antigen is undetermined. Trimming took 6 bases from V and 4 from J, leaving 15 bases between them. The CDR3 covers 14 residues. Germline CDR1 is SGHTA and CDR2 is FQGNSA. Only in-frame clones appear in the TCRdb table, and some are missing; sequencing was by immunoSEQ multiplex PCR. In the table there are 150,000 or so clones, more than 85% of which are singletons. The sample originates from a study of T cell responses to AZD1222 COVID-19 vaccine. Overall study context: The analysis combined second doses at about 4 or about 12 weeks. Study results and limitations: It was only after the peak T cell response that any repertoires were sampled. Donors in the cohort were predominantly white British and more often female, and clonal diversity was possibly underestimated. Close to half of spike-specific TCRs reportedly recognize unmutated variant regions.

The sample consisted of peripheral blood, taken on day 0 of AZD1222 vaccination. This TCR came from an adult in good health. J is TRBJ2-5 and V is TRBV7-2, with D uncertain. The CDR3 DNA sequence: TGTGCCAGCAGTTTTTCCTGGGTGGGAGAGACCCAGTACTTC. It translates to CASSFSWVGETQYF.